The 5 T cell receptor beta chains reported below all come from one sample, sequenced in a study of T cells in Graves' hyperthyroidism and ophthalmopathy. It was RNA transcripts that yielded the amplified TCR beta CDR3 regions. An initial round of RT-PCR targeting the TCR CDR3 relied on the HTBI primer set. One entry per CDR3 protein results from TCRdb running MiXCR on the multiplex PCR reads. The sample lists a few hundred thousand distinct CDR3 sequences; approximately 15% were seen once. The specimen was blood. The receptors were sampled from a young woman with Graves' hyperthyroidism.

In this sample, this clonotype turned up a few times. This chain links TRBV12-3 or TRBV12-4 with TRBJ1-2; D is possibly TRBD1 (6 bases). The length of the CDR3 is 14 residues. V lost 5 bases to trimming and J lost 2 bases, with 12 bases between them. CDR3 DNA: TGTGCCAGCAGTCCGAGGGGGGGAAACTATGGCTACACCTTC. Amino acid sequence: CASSPRGGNYGYTF.

On this clonotype itself: Possible read error: a much larger clone is one base away. Here the CDR3 omits its conserved ending phenylalanine or tryptophan, so a read error is the likely source. The V and J genes are TRBV27 and TRBJ2-7, with D maybe TRBD2 (6 bases). Per germline, CDR1 MNHEY and CDR2 SMNVEV (reference sequence). Trimming stripped 5 bases from V and 2 bases from J, with 19 bases between. The CDR3 is 16 amino acids. CDR3 residues: CASSGLTLAEAYEQYL. CDR3 sequence (DNA): TGTGCCAGCAGTGGGCTTACTTTAGCGGAGGCCTACGAGCAGTACCTC.

The V and J genes are TRBV24-1 and TRBJ2-1; TRBD1 might be the D (5 bases). Looked up from germline, CDR1 is KGHDR and CDR2 is SFDVKD. The CDR3 is made up of 13 amino acids. Trimming stripped 1 base from V and 6 bases from J, with 6 bases between. The CDR3 sequence is CATSDFRANEQFF. The CDR3 DNA sequence: TGTGCCACCAGTGATTTCAGGGCCAATGAGCAGTTCTTC.

This clonotype has just a few counts. The rearrangement joins TRBV20-1 to TRBJ2-1; 10 nucleotides align to TRBD2. After removal of 3 bases from V and 8 bases from J, the junction contained 7 bases not matched to a gene. The CDR3 totals 14 residues. The germline V gene has CDR1 DFQATT and CDR2 SNEGSKA (reference sequence). The CDR3, as DNA: TGCAGTGCTAGGGCTCTAGCGGGAGTCGATGAGCAGTTCTTC. Protein sequence: CSARALAGVDEQFF.

The sample holds many counts of this clonotype. This chain links TRBV3-1 with TRBJ1-5; possible D gene TRBD1, 5 bases. The CDR3 sequence is 14 residues long. The germline V gene has CDR1 LGHDT and CDR2 YNNKEL (reference sequence). The V end lost 2 bases, the J end lost 6 bases, and 11 bases lay between the germline ends. CDR3 nucleotides: TGTGCCAGCAGCCAATCGACCGGGGGTCAGCCCCAGCATTTT. Protein sequence: CASSQSTGGQPQHF.